A single sample is the source of the 20 T cell receptor beta chains below, sequenced in a study of blood T cell repertoires in COVID-19. The table came from immunoSEQ multiplex PCR; TCRdb's copy has only in-frame clones and leaves some out. The sample carries fewer than 200,000 clones, around 80% recorded once. Sequences were obtained from peripheral blood. Source of these receptors: a man aged 65-85 years with active or convalescent COVID-19.

This chain links TRBV19 with TRBJ2-3; no reliable D call. The V gene's germline CDR1 is LNHDA and CDR2 SQIVND (reference sequence). The CDR3 is 14 residues long. Deletions cut 1 base from V and 0 bases from J, with 5 bases between. The CDR3 reads CASSIALSTDTQYF. The CDR3 DNA sequence: TGTGCCAGTAGTATAGCCCTGAGCACAGATACGCAGTATTTT.

This chain joins TRBV7-2 and TRBJ2-2, with D possibly TRBD2 on 7 matching bases. The CDR3 has 16 residues. In germline, CDR1 is SGHTA, CDR2 FQGNSA. The V end was cut by 1 base, the J end by 6 bases, with 15 bases between. CDR3 bases: TGTGCCAGCAGCTTAGACCAAGGGGGGGCCGCCGGGGAGCTGTTTTTT. Its translation is CASSLDQGGAAGELFF.

As DNA, the CDR3 is TGTGCCAGCAGTCGGGGGGGGGCTTTATCTTCAGAGACCCAGTACTTC. Translating it yields CASSRGGALSSETQYF. V is TRBV28 and J is TRBJ2-5, with 8 bases identical to TRBD2. V gave up 5 bases and J gave up 4 bases; unmatched junction bases: 12. The CDR3 extends over 16 amino acids. Germline V lookup: CDR1 MDHEN, CDR2 SYDVKM.

The rearrangement joins TRBV5-5 to TRBJ2-5, with TRBD1 as a possible D gene (6 bases). The V and J ends lost 1 base and 5 bases respectively, with 9 bases between them. This CDR3 contains 13 residues. Germline loops: CDR1 SGHKS, CDR2 YYEKEE (reference sequence). This CDR3 reads CASSLLRGETQYF. Here the CDR3 DNA reads TGTGCCAGCAGCTTGTTGAGGGGGGAGACCCAGTACTTC.

DNA of the CDR3: TGTGCCAGCAGCTTCCCCCGGGACAGGGAAGCTTTCTTT. The encoded protein is CASSFPRDREAFF. The rearrangement uses TRBV7-9 and TRBJ1-1, with 8 bases that match TRBD1. CDR3 size: 13 residues. The germline V gene has CDR1 SEHNR and CDR2 FQNEAQ (reference sequence). Unmatched junction bases numbered 5, after V lost 3 bases and J lost 8 bases.

This rearrangement joins TRBV12-3 or TRBV12-4 to TRBJ2-1; 7 bases line up with TRBD2. The CDR3 has 13 residues. With V trimmed by 7 bases and J by 5 bases, 5 bases remained unmatched. CDR3 region: CASTLGGNNEQFF. The CDR3, as DNA: TGTGCCAGCACCCTGGGAGGGAACAATGAGCAGTTCTTC.

The gene calls are TRBV6-5 and TRBJ2-6; a weak D match, TRBD2 (6 bases). Germline V CDR1 and CDR2: MNHEY, SVGAGI. V lost 2 bases and J lost 0, with 8 bases in between. The CDR3 is 16 amino acids. The CDR3 here is CASSYGGASGANVLTF. The CDR3 bases are TGTGCCAGCAGTTACGGCGGGGCCTCTGGGGCCAACGTCCTGACTTTC.

The V gene is TRBV5-1, the J gene TRBJ2-5, with TRBD1 matching 7 bases. V lost 4 bases, J lost 2 bases, and 8 bases stayed unmatched. The length of the CDR3 is 15 residues. Germline V gene sequence: CDR1 SGHRS, CDR2 YFSETQ. In nucleotides, the CDR3 is TGCGCCAGCAGCCTAGTCCCGGGACAGCAAGAGACCCAGTACTTC. This codes for CASSLVPGQQETQYF.

The gene calls are TRBV7-9 and TRBJ1-2; a weak D match, TRBD1 (5 bases). This CDR3 has 15 amino acids. With 2 bases removed from V and 3 bases from J, the gap between germline ends came to 13 bases. CDR1 SEHNR and CDR2 FQNEAQ come from the germline V gene (reference sequence). CDR3 sequence reads: CASSLYQGGDYGYTF. In DNA, the CDR3 is TGTGCCAGCAGCTTATATCAGGGAGGGGACTATGGCTACACCTTC.

This rearrangement joins TRBV7-3 to TRBJ2-7; a possible D gene is TRBD1 (5 bases). V gave up 8 bases and J gave up 2 bases, with 16 bases separating them. The CDR3 covers 14 residues. Germline assignment: CDR1 SGHTA and CDR2 FQGTGA. Here the CDR3 reads CASSFKSGPYEQYF. In DNA, the CDR3 is TGTGCCAGCTCCTTCAAATCAGGGCCCTACGAGCAGTACTTC. Drawing the rest from reference TRBV7-3 and TRBJ2-7, the complete variable domain is GAGVSQTPSNKVTEKGKYVELRCDPISGHTALYWYRQSLGQGPEFLIYFQGTGAADDSGLPNDRFFAVRPEGSVSTLKIQRTERGDSAVYLCASSFKSGPYEQYFGPGTRLTVT.

This clone was detected only a few times. CDR3 bases: TGTGCCAGCCGACGAGAGGGTGGAAATGAGCAGTTCTTC. Its protein is CASRREGGNEQFF. The gene calls are TRBV3-1 (or the pseudogene TRBV3-2) and TRBJ2-1, with a possible D match to TRBD2 (5 bases). V lost 8 bases and J lost 7, with 15 bases in between. Per the germline V gene, CDR1 is LGHDT and CDR2 is YNNKEL (reference sequence). The CDR3 is made up of 13 amino acids.

The chain links TRBV30 to TRBJ2-1; 7 bases line up with TRBD1. The CDR3 has 13 amino acids. The ends lost 4 bases at V and 10 bases at J; junction bases unmatched: 10. Germline V gene sequence: CDR1 GTSNPN, CDR2 SVGIG (reference sequence). The CDR3 coding sequence is TGTGCCTGGAATACAGGGGATCGCTGGGAGCAGTTCTTC. Its translation is CAWNTGDRWEQFF.

The V call is TRBV5-1, the J call TRBJ2-5, with a weak D call TRBD1 (6 bases). This CDR3 has 15 amino acids. Deletions cut 4 bases from V and 2 bases from J, with 15 bases between. Germline V gene sequence: CDR1 SGHRS, CDR2 YFSETQ. Written as DNA, the CDR3 is TGCGCCAGCAGCCTAATTACAGGGTATCAAGAGACCCAGTACTTC. Translation gives CASSLITGYQETQYF.

The chain carries TRBV4-1 and TRBJ1-1; no definite D call. Germline V lookup: CDR1 MGHRA, CDR2 YSYEKL. This CDR3 is built from 12 residues. The germline V and J ends were trimmed by 4 bases and 7 bases, with 10 bases remaining between them. The CDR3 sequence: CASSRGEGEAFF. For the CDR3, the DNA is TGCGCCAGCAGCCGCGGAGAGGGTGAAGCTTTCTTT.

This clone was seen ten or more times. The chain is built from TRBV3-1 (or the pseudogene TRBV3-2) and TRBJ2-3; D remains ambiguous. V was pared by 4 bases and J by 2 bases, with 10 bases between. Germline CDR1 is LGHDT and CDR2 is YNNKEL (reference sequence). CDR3 length equals 14 residues. The CDR3 nucleotides read TGTGCCAGCAGCCTTAACCCTATCACAGATACGCAGTATTTT. Amino acid sequence: CASSLNPITDTQYF.

The J gene is TRBJ2-1, the V gene TRBV5-6; 10 nucleotides line up with TRBD2. The CDR3 sequence is 17 residues long. V was clipped by 0 bases and J by 3 bases; unmatched bases: 6. Germline values: CDR1 SGHDT, CDR2 YYEEEE. The CDR3 region has the DNA TGTGCCAGCAGCTTGGGGGCAAGACTAGCGGGCTACAATGAGCAGTTCTTC. This translates into CASSLGARLAGYNEQFF.

This chain links TRBV6-5 with TRBJ1-1, with 9 positions matching TRBD1. V shed 6 bases, J shed 1 base, and the junction held 3 bases outside the gene matches. This CDR3 spans 14 amino acids. Germline V lookup: CDR1 MNHEY, CDR2 SVGAGI. CDR3 nucleotide sequence: TGTGCCAGCAGCGTACAGGGGGCGAACACTGAAGCTTTCTTT. Residues: CASSVQGANTEAFF.

The chain combines TRBV5-4 with TRBJ1-4, with D perhaps TRBD1 (6 bases). Germline V gives CDR1 SGHNT, CDR2 YYREEE (reference sequence). The CDR3 spans 15 residues. Trimming cost V 0 bases and J 5 bases, with 11 bases left between them. CDR3 nucleotide sequence: TGTGCCAGCAGCTTGGACGGACAGATAAATGAAAAACTGTTTTTT. Its translation is CASSLDGQINEKLFF. Full variable domain (rest looked up from reference TRBV5-4 and TRBJ1-4): ETGVTQSPTHLIKTRGQQVTLRCSSQSGHNTVSWYQQALGQGPQFIFQYYREEENGRGNFPPRFSGLQFPNYSSELNVNALELDDSALYLCASSLDGQINEKLFFGSGTQLSVL.

The chain joins TRBV10-3 to TRBJ2-1; a possible D gene is TRBD2 (5 bases). The length of the CDR3 is 13 residues. V was cut by 3 bases and J by 8 bases, with 11 bases left in between. The germline CDR1 and CDR2 sequences are ENHRY and SYGVKD. CDR3 sequence: CAISEEGWDEQFF. CDR3 nucleotide sequence: TGTGCCATCAGTGAAGAGGGCTGGGATGAGCAGTTCTTC.

The chain combines TRBV30 with TRBJ1-1, with TRBD1 as a possible D gene (5 bases). CDR1 is GTSNPN and CDR2 is SVGIG in the germline V gene (reference sequence). CDR3 length: 13 residues. The V end lost 3 bases, the J end lost 3 bases, and 11 bases lay between the germline ends. The CDR3 nucleotides are TGTGCCTGGAGCGACCAGGGTTACACTGAAGCTTTCTTT. Its protein product is CAWSDQGYTEAFF.